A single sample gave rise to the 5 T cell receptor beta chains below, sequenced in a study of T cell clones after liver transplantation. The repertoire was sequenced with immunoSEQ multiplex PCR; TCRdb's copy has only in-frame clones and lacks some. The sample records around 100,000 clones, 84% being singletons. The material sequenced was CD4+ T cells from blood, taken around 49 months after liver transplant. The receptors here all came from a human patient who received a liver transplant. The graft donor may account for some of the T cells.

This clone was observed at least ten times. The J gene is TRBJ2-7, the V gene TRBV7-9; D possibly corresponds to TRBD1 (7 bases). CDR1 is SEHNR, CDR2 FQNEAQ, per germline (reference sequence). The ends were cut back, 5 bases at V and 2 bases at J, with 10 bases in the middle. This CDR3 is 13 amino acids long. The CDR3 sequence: CASSVRGAYEQYF. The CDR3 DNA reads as TGTGCCAGCAGCGTCAGGGGGGCCTACGAGCAGTACTTC.

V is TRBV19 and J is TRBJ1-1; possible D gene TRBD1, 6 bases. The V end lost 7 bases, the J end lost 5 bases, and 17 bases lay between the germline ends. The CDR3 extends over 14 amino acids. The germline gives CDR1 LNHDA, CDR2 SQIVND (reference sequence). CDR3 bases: TGTGCCAGTACCCCCGGCCGGGGGCGGACTGAAGCTTTCTTT. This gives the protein CASTPGRGRTEAFF.

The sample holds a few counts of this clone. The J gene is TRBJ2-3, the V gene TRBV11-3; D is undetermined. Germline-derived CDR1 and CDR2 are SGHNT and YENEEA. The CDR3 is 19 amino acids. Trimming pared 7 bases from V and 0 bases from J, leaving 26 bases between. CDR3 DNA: TGTGCCAGCACCCGCTCGAAACTATTGGGCGGAGCTAGCACAGATACGCAGTATTTT. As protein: CASTRSKLLGGASTDTQYF. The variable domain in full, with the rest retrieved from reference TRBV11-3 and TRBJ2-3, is EAGVVQSPRYKIIEKKQPVAFWCNPISGHNTLYWYLQNLGQGPELLIRYENEEAVDDSQLPKDRFSAERLKGVDSTLKIQPAELGDSAVYLCASTRSKLLGGASTDTQYFGPGTRLTVL.

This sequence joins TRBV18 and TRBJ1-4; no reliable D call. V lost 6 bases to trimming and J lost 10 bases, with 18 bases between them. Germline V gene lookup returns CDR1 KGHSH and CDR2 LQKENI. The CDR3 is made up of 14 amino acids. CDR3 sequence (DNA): TGTGCCAGCTCCGACAACCCTGGCGGCGGAAAACTGTTTTTT. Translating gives CASSDNPGGGKLFF.

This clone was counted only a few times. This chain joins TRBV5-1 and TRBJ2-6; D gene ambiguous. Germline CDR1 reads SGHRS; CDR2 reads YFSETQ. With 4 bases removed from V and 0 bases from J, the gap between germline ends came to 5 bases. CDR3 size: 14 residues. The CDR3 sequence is CASSLLSGANVLTF. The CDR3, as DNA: TGCGCCAGCAGCCTCCTCTCTGGGGCCAACGTCCTGACTTTC.